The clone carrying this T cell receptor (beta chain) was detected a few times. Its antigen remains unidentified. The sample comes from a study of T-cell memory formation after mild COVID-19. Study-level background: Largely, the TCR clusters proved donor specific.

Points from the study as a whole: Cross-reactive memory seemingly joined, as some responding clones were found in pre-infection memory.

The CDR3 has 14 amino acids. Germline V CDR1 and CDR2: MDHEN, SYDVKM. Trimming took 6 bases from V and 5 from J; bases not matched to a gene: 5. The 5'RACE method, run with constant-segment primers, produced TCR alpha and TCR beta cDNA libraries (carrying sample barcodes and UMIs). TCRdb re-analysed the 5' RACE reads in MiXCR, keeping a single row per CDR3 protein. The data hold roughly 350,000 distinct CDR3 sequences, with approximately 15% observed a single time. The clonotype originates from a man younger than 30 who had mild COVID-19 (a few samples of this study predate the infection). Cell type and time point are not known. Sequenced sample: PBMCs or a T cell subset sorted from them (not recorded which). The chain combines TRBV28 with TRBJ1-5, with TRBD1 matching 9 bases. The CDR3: CASSSGQGDQPQHF. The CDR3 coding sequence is TGTGCCAGCAGCTCGGGACAGGGTGATCAGCCCCAGCATTTT.